This T cell receptor beta chain was profiled in a study of blood T cell repertoires in COVID-19. Study details: The United States, Italy and Spain provided the acute and convalescent COVID-19 samples. From T cells, B-cell-depleted T cells, or PBMCs came the material, which was cDNA or gDNA.

Trimming shortened V by 2 bases and J by 4 bases, and 12 bases separated the two germline ends. Looked up from germline, CDR1 is MGHRA and CDR2 is YSYEKL. This CDR3 has 15 amino acids. In the authors' methods: From reference gene primer amplification, estimates of nucleated cell counts were derived. The repertoire was sequenced with immunoSEQ multiplex PCR; TCRdb's copy has only in-frame clones and lacks some. V, J and clone size derive from that table, while D and trimming were established from the DNA sequence. This table has some 120,000 clones, 90% appearing once. The specimen was peripheral blood. This TCR was recovered from a human donor with active COVID-19. The donor label of this sample is uncertain. The chain employs TRBV4-1 and TRBJ2-1; D remains unclear. CDR3 protein: CASSQIFGGYNEQFF. DNA of the CDR3: TGCGCCAGCAGCCAAATTTTCGGCGGTTACAATGAGCAGTTCTTC.